This TCR beta chain was profiled in a study of cytomegalovirus exposure and HLA in healthy donors. Study results and limitations: Later on, analysis showed that most CMV-associated TCR beta chains appeared to be HLA-restricted. Among the most significant clusters, several appeared linked to common viral pathogens in a later analysis. TCR beta sequences reportedly predicted most subjects' HLA-A and HLA-B alleles accurately.

CDR3 length equals 16 residues. The germline CDR1 and CDR2 sequences are SEHNR and FQNEAQ (reference sequence). V lost 8 bases and J lost 2; bases outside the gene matches: 10. Remarks on this clone: Its target is not known.

13 Jbeta primers and 60 Vbeta primers were used for the PCR. The data were produced by immunoSEQ multiplex PCR, yet TCRdb's version contains in-frame clones alone and is incomplete. The sample comprises about 50,000 clones, roughly four fifths of which are singletons, and about 2.5% rests with the top ten. The sample was PBMCs. This clonotype originated in a boy between 10 and 17 years old in good health and CMV-seropositive. This chain connects TRBV7-9 to TRBJ2-3; 10 bases fit TRBD1. DNA of the CDR3: TGTGCCAGCGGGGGTCGCGGACAGGGGGTCACAGATACGCAGTATTTT. Translation gives CASGGRGQGVTDTQYF.